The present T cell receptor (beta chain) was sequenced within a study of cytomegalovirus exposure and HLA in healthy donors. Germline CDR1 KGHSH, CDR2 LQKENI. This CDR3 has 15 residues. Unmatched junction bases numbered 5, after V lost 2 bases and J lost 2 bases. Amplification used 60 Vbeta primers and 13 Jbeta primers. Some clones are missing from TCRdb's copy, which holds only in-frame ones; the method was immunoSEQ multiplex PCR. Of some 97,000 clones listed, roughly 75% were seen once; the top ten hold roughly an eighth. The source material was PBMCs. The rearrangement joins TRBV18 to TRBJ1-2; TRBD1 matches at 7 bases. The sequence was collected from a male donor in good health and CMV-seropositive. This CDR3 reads CASSPILQGNYGYTF. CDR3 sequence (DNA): TGTGCCAGCTCACCAATCTTACAGGGGAACTATGGCTACACCTTC. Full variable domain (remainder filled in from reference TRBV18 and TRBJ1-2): NAGVMQNPRHLVRRRGQEARLRCSPMKGHSHVYWYRQLPEEGLKFMVYLQKENIIDESGMPKERFSAEFPKEGPSILRIQQVVRGDSAAYFCASSPILQGNYGYTFGSGTRLTVV.